These 14 T cell receptor beta chains were all obtained from the same sample, sequenced in a study of blood T cell repertoires in COVID-19. The table came from immunoSEQ multiplex PCR; TCRdb's copy has only in-frame clones and leaves some out. The sample shows 250,000 to 300,000 clones, about 86% of them seen only once. Sequencing was carried out using peripheral blood. Receptors originate from a woman aged 55-75 years with active or convalescent COVID-19.

V is TRBV5-1 and J is TRBJ2-7; D is unclear. Looked up from germline, CDR1 is SGHRS and CDR2 is YFSETQ. The CDR3 is 13 amino acids. Trimming took 0 bases from V and 4 from J, leaving 8 bases between them. The CDR3 region is CASSLADFYEQYF. Written as DNA, the CDR3 is TGCGCCAGCAGCTTGGCCGACTTTTACGAGCAGTACTTC.

The genes are TRBV5-1 and TRBJ1-1, with TRBD1 as a possible D gene (5 bases). This CDR3 is 14 amino acids long. Germline lookup yields CDR1 SGHRS and CDR2 YFSETQ. Trimming pared 3 bases from V and 0 bases from J, leaving 9 bases between. As DNA, the CDR3 is TGCGCCAGCAGCTCTCAGGACATGAACACTGAAGCTTTCTTT. Amino acid sequence: CASSSQDMNTEAFF.

This rearrangement joins TRBV18 to TRBJ1-1; D possibly corresponds to TRBD1 (6 bases). V was pared by 1 base and J by 2 bases, with 20 bases between. Per the germline V gene, CDR1 is KGHSH and CDR2 is LQKENI. This CDR3 is built from 18 residues. CDR3 region: CASSPLLNRVRSNTEAFF. The CDR3 nucleotides are TGTGCCAGCTCACCACTTCTCAACAGGGTACGATCTAACACTGAAGCTTTCTTT.

The chain has TRBV7-9 and TRBJ1-3; D remains unclear. Germline V gene data show CDR1 as SEHNR and CDR2 as FQNEAQ (reference sequence). The germline V and J ends were trimmed by 5 bases and 1 base, with 9 bases remaining between them. The CDR3 loop spans 14 amino acids. The CDR3, as DNA: TGTGCCAGCAGCCCCCCCCGGTCTGGAAACACCATATATTTT. It specifies CASSPPRSGNTIYF.

The chain recombines TRBV11-3 with TRBJ2-4; 9 nucleotides agree with TRBD1. V shed 5 bases and J 7 bases; nucleotides not matched to a gene: 9. CDR3 length equals 15 residues. In germline, CDR1 is SGHNT, CDR2 YENEEA. The CDR3 region has the DNA TGTGCCAGCAGCAAAGGGGGGACAGGGAGGAACATTCAGTACTTC. Amino acid sequence: CASSKGGTGRNIQYF.

The rearrangement links TRBV10-3 to TRBJ2-5; the match to TRBD1 covers 11 bases. V was pared by 0 bases and J by 5 bases, with 17 bases of the junction left unmatched. This CDR3 spans 20 amino acids. Germline V gene sequence: CDR1 ENHRY, CDR2 SYGVKD. Here the CDR3 reads CAISESTLVALDRGRETQYF. In DNA form, the CDR3 reads TGTGCCATCAGTGAGTCGACTCTAGTGGCTCTGGACAGGGGGCGCGAGACCCAGTACTTC.

V and J are TRBV6-5 and TRBJ1-5; 8 bases match TRBD1. V shed 5 bases and J 3 bases; nucleotides not matched to a gene: 3. The length of the CDR3 is 14 residues. CDR1 is MNHEY and CDR2 is SVGAGI in the germline V gene. The CDR3: CASSTGQVNQPQHF. CDR3 nucleotides: TGTGCCAGCAGTACGGGACAGGTCAATCAGCCCCAGCATTTT.

This chain connects TRBV7-2 to TRBJ1-4; no reliable D call. Trimming removed 1 base at V and 6 bases at J, with 12 bases between. Germline V CDR1 and CDR2: SGHTA, FQGNSA. This CDR3 contains 15 residues. CDR3 protein: CASSLGRGWDEKLFF. The CDR3, as DNA: TGTGCCAGCAGCTTAGGGCGGGGATGGGATGAAAAACTGTTTTTT.

The rearrangement joins TRBV6-5 to TRBJ2-3; 11 bases align to TRBD2. CDR1 is MNHEY, CDR2 SVGAGI, per germline. Trimming at V came to 6 bases and at J to 5 bases, leaving 7 bases not matched to a gene. The CDR3 runs to 15 residues. The CDR3 sequence: CASRDLAGGRDTQYF. CDR3 nucleotide sequence: TGTGCCAGCAGGGACCTAGCGGGGGGCCGAGATACGCAGTATTTT.

Written as DNA, the CDR3 is TGCAGCGTTGAGGGTGGCGGGCACACTGAAGCTTTCTTT. This codes for CSVEGGGHTEAFF. V usage is TRBV29-1 and J usage is TRBJ1-1; D remains unclear. CDR1 is SQVTM, CDR2 ANQGSEA, per germline. The CDR3 is 13 amino acids. V dropped 3 bases and J dropped 3 bases, with 11 bases sitting between them. Full variable domain (rest looked up from reference TRBV29-1 and TRBJ1-1): SAVISQKPSRDICQRGTSLTIQCQVDSQVTMMFWYRQQPGQSLTLIATANQGSEATYESGFVIDKFPISRPNLTFSTLTVSNMSPEDSSIYLCSVEGGGHTEAFFGQGTRLTVV.

This sequence joins TRBV10-3 and TRBJ2-2; 14 positions agree with TRBD2. Germline CDR1 ENHRY, CDR2 SYGVKD. The CDR3 length is 18 residues. The V gene end was trimmed by 6 bases and the J gene end by 0 bases; junction bases not matched to a gene: 6. The CDR3 reads CAISKPGLAGANTGELFF. The CDR3 coding sequence is TGTGCCATCAGCAAACCGGGACTAGCGGGGGCGAACACCGGGGAGCTGTTTTTT.

The table lists this clone with a few counts. The chain uses TRBV6-1 and TRBJ2-7; the D gene is possibly TRBD1 (5 bases). The CDR3 consists of 14 residues. Looked up from germline, CDR1 is MNHNS and CDR2 is SASEGT. V dropped 2 bases and J dropped 1 base, with 9 bases sitting between them. The CDR3 reads CASSELPGSYEQYF. CDR3 bases: TGTGCCAGCAGTGAACTCCCAGGGTCCTACGAGCAGTACTTC.

The V and J genes are TRBV20-1 and TRBJ2-1; weak D call: TRBD2 (7 bases). Trimming cost V 3 bases and J 3 bases, with 15 bases left between them. The length of the CDR3 is 15 residues. The germline CDR1 and CDR2 sequences are DFQATT and SNEGSKA (reference sequence). For the CDR3, the DNA is TGCAGTGCTAGTGACCGGGGGGCGATCTACAATGAGCAGTTCTTC. Protein sequence: CSASDRGAIYNEQFF.

This CDR3 is CASSLLGGFNTGELFF. CDR3 bases: TGTGCCAGCAGCCTATTAGGGGGCTTTAACACCGGGGAGCTGTTTTTT. This chain joins TRBV7-6 and TRBJ2-2; 7 bases agree with TRBD1. This CDR3 is 16 amino acids long. The germline V gene has CDR1 SGHVS and CDR2 FNYEAQ. V dropped 5 bases and J dropped 2; count of bases not matched to a gene: 8.